This is a list of T cell receptor beta chains from one sample in a study of blood T cell repertoires in COVID-19. TCRdb keeps only in-frame clones here, not all; method: immunoSEQ multiplex PCR. The table records under 250,000 clones, 88% of them present only once. Sequencing was performed on peripheral blood. These receptors came from a woman in her 30s with COVID-19, enrolled during active disease. Both conserved end residues are part of each CDR3. A D gene is named only where the DNA matches it firmly. Rows may omit the clone size; those that give it use once, few, many or a size class.

TRBV11-3	TRBD1	TRBJ1-1	NA	TGTGCCAGCAGCTTAGGACAGGGGTCGTGGAACACTGAAGCTTTCTTT	CASSLGQGSWNTEAFF
TRBV19	NA	TRBJ2-4	many	TGTGCCAGTCAGGGGGGAATTGCCAAAAACATTCAGTACTTC	CASQGGIAKNIQYF
TRBV27	TRBD1	TRBJ1-2	NA	TGTGCCAGCAGTTTATCTTGGGGACAGGGCGATTCTGGCTACACCTTC	CASSLSWGQGDSGYTF
TRBV24-1	TRBD2	TRBJ2-3	NA	TGTGCCACCAGTCTGGGGGGGACAGATACGCAGTATTTT	CATSLGGTDTQYF
TRBV10-2	TRBD1	TRBJ1-5	NA	TGCGCCAGCAGACAGGGGGGAAATCAGCCCCAGCATTTT	CASRQGGNQPQHF
TRBV5-4	TRBD2	TRBJ2-1	NA	TGTGCCAGCAGCTTACCACTTAGCGGGGGCCTCAATGAGCAGTTCTTC	CASSLPLSGGLNEQFF
TRBV28	NA	TRBJ2-2	NA	TGTGCCAGCAGTTTAACACAGGGGAACACCGGGGAGCTGTTTTTT	CASSLTQGNTGELFF
TRBV7-9	NA	TRBJ1-4	once	TGTGCCAGCAGCTTAGAATGGGGAGGCCCCCTCGACGCTAATGAAAAACTGTTTTTT	CASSLEWGGPLDANEKLFF
TRBV11-3	TRBD1	TRBJ1-2	NA	TGTGCCAGCAGCTCGGGACAGGGTAACTATGGCTACACCTTC	CASSSGQGNYGYTF
TRBV12-3/TRBV12-4	NA	TRBJ2-3	NA	TGTGCCAGCAGTGGGGGGTACACGCAGTATTTT	CASSGGYTQYF
TRBV24-1	NA	TRBJ2-5	NA	TGTGCCACCAGTGACCAGGGACAATTCGGCCAAGAGACCCAGTACTTC	CATSDQGQFGQETQYF
TRBV30	NA	TRBJ1-1	once	TGTGCCTGGAGTGGGCAGAGGGACACTGAAGCTTTCTTT	CAWSGQRDTEAFF
TRBV7-2	NA	TRBJ1-1	NA	TGTGCCAGCAGACCTGGAGTGTGGGGCGTGAACACTGAAGCTTTCTTT	CASRPGVWGVNTEAFF
TRBV10-1	NA	TRBJ2-1	NA	TGCGCCAGCAGTGATAGCGAGACCTACAATGAGCAGTTCTTC	CASSDSETYNEQFF
TRBV6-2/TRBV6-3	TRBD2	TRBJ2-1	NA	TGTGCCAGCAGTTATAGACTAGCGGGAGCTCCTTATGAGTCCTACAATGAGCAGTTCTTC	CASSYRLAGAPYESYNEQFF
TRBV30	TRBD2	TRBJ2-1	NA	TGTGCCTGGAGTGTGGGACTAGCTAACAATGAGCAGTTCTTC	CAWSVGLANNEQFF
TRBV10-2	NA	TRBJ1-1	NA	TGCGCCAGCAGTGCAAACATGAACACTGAAGCTTTCTTT	CASSANMNTEAFF
TRBV7-8	TRBD1	TRBJ2-7	NA	TGTGCCAGCAGCTTATTCGAGACAGGGAACTCCTACGAGCAGTACTTC	CASSLFETGNSYEQYF
TRBV6-5	TRBD1	TRBJ1-4	NA	TGTGCCAGCAGGCTCACAGGGGAAATGAGTGAAAAACTGTTTTTT	CASRLTGEMSEKLFF
TRBV12-3/TRBV12-4	TRBD1	TRBJ2-7	NA	TGTGCCAGCCGACAGGGCTCCTACGAGCAGTACTTC	CASRQGSYEQYF
TRBV29-1	NA	TRBJ2-5	once	TGCAGCGCTCCGCGGCAGGGGGGCGCCCAGTACTTC	CSAPRQGGAQYF
TRBV19	NA	TRBJ1-2	NA	TGTGCCAGTAGTTCTTTTGGAGGGGCTGGCGGCTACACCTTC	CASSSFGGAGGYTF
TRBV5-6	TRBD1	TRBJ2-2	NA	TGTGCCAGCAGCTTGGGACAGGGGGCCTACACCGGGGAGCTGTTTTTT	CASSLGQGAYTGELFF
TRBV10-1	TRBD2	TRBJ2-1	few	TGCGCCAGCAGTGAGATCGGACTAGCGCTATACAATGAGCAGTTCTTC	CASSEIGLALYNEQFF
TRBV3-1/TRBV3-2	NA	TRBJ1-2	NA	TGTGCCAGCAGCGAACATCGTCGCTATGGCTACACCTTC	CASSEHRRYGYTF
TRBV4-1	TRBD2	TRBJ2-1	many	TGCGCCAGCAGCCAAGATAGGTCCATTCTTAGCGGGGGGATCTACAATGAGCAGTTCTTC	CASSQDRSILSGGIYNEQFF
TRBV4-3	NA	TRBJ1-4	NA	TGCGCCAGCAGCCAAGCTCAGGGGAGAACTAATGAAAAACTGTTTTTT	CASSQAQGRTNEKLFF
TRBV4-1	NA	TRBJ1-1	NA	TGCGCCAGCAGCCAAGAGTTGCGGTACACTGAAGCTTTCTTT	CASSQELRYTEAFF
TRBV6-2/TRBV6-3	TRBD1	TRBJ2-5	NA	TGTGCCAGCAGTTATAGAGGACAGGCCGCGACAAGTCAAGAGACCCAGTACTTC	CASSYRGQAATSQETQYF
TRBV6-5	TRBD1	TRBJ1-3	NA	TGTGCCAGCAATTATGACAGGGACTCTGGAAACACCATATATTTT	CASNYDRDSGNTIYF
TRBV5-4	TRBD1	TRBJ2-7	NA	TGTGCCACCTCAGGGGGCCTCAGCTCCTACGAGCAGTACTTC	CATSGGLSSYEQYF
TRBV19	TRBD1	TRBJ2-3	NA	TGTGCCAGTAGTCCTCGGGGACAGGGGGGTCCAGATACGCAGTATTTT	CASSPRGQGGPDTQYF
TRBV19	TRBD2	TRBJ2-5	NA	TGTGCCAGTAGTAGATCTAGCGGCCAAGAGACCCAGTACTTC	CASSRSSGQETQYF
TRBV6-1	NA	TRBJ1-2	once	TGTGCCAGCAGTGATAGTGGGGGGGGATTAATCTATGGCTACACCTTC	CASSDSGGGLIYGYTF
TRBV6-4	TRBD2	TRBJ2-1	NA	TGTGCCAGCAGTAGGGCTAGCGGGGCCTACAATGAGCAGTTCTTC	CASSRASGAYNEQFF
TRBV15	TRBD1	TRBJ1-3	NA	TGTGCCACCAGCGTAGACAGGGGGCTCGCGGCTGGAAACACCATATATTTT	CATSVDRGLAAGNTIYF
TRBV9	TRBD2	TRBJ2-2	NA	TGTGCCAGCAGCGACCGACTAGCAGGCAACCGGGAGCTGTTTTTT	CASSDRLAGNRELFF
TRBV28	TRBD2	TRBJ2-1	NA	TGTGCCAGCAGTTTATATCCGCTAGCGGGGGTGAACAATGAGCAGTTCTTC	CASSLYPLAGVNNEQFF
TRBV4-3	NA	TRBJ1-5	once	TGCGCCAGCAGCCGAAGCATCGATAGCAATCAGCCCCAGCATTTT	CASSRSIDSNQPQHF
TRBV4-1	TRBD2	TRBJ2-3	NA	TGCGCCAGCAGCCAGCCCGCCCGGCGGGGGGCTAGCACAGATACGCAGTATTTT	CASSQPARRGASTDTQYF
TRBV7-9	TRBD2	TRBJ2-7	NA	TGTGCCAGCAGCTTCCAGCGGGGGGGTGGAGAGCAGTACTTC	CASSFQRGGGEQYF
TRBV7-2	TRBD1	TRBJ2-2	NA	TGTGCCAGCAGCTGGGACAGGTCGAACACCGGGGAGCTGTTTTTT	CASSWDRSNTGELFF